Given below is one TCR beta chain in context. Sequencing was performed with immunoSEQ multiplex PCR; in TCRdb, only in-frame clones are kept and a portion is missing. The sample has over 100,000 clones, more than 75% seen once. This specimen belongs to a study of blood T cell repertoires in COVID-19. Turning to the study itself: PBMCs, B-cell-depleted T cells, or T cells were the source of the cDNA or gDNA that made up the material.

There are 15 residues in the CDR3. The V gene lost 1 base and the J gene lost 4 bases, with 14 bases spanning the gap. CDR1 and CDR2 from the germline V gene are LNHNV and YYDKDF (reference sequence). V usage is TRBV15 and J usage is TRBJ2-7; TRBD1 is a possible D gene (7 bases). The source of this sequence is a man between 35 and 55 years old with acute or convalescent COVID-19. Sequencing used peripheral blood. The CDR3 region is CATSRGRGQQYEQYF. The CDR3 DNA follows: TGTGCCACCAGCAGAGGGAGGGGGCAACAGTACGAGCAGTACTTC.